Each of the 24 T cell receptor beta chains below was sequenced from the same sample in a study of vaccination and CD4 T cells after COVID-19. Which antigens these TCRs recognize remains unknown. Sequencing of the DNA from cultured CD4+ T cells was carried out with the Oncomine TCR Beta short-read assay. Via MiXCR, TCRdb re-called the PCR reads, giving one row per CDR3 protein. Among 15,000 or so distinct CDR3 sequences listed, 21% were seen once. Treatment specified: approximately nine-day PBMC culture with coronavirus spike peptide pools or control peptides (ViraFEST assay). This specimen consisted of CD4+ T cells from blood, cultured in vitro, obtained before SARS-CoV-2 vaccination. The source is a human donor who received a COVID-19 vaccine.

The chain couples TRBV20-1 to TRBJ2-5; D not certain. The length of the CDR3 is 13 residues. Germline CDR1 reads DFQATT; CDR2 reads SNEGSKA (reference sequence). V was pared by 0 bases and J by 2 bases, with 7 bases between. CDR3 sequence reads: CSARDANQETQYF. The CDR3 bases are TGCAGTGCTAGAGATGCCAATCAAGAGACCCAGTACTTC.

In its sample, this clonotype was seen a few times. The chain recombines TRBV5-1 with TRBJ1-2, with D tentatively TRBD1 (5 bases). V was trimmed by 1 base and J by 0 bases, leaving 13 bases between them. Germline assignment: CDR1 SGHRS and CDR2 YFSETQ. The CDR3 is 16 residues long. CDR3 sequence reads: CASSLTDTTANYGYTF. The CDR3 bases are TGCGCCAGCAGCTTGACGGACACTACAGCTAACTATGGCTACACCTTC.

The J gene is TRBJ1-1, the V gene TRBV18; D remains ambiguous. The V end lost 2 bases, the J end lost 1 base, and 5 bases lay between the germline ends. The CDR3 contains 13 residues. From germline, CDR1 is KGHSH and CDR2 LQKENI. The CDR3 sequence: CASSPSQNTEAFF. The CDR3 coding sequence is TGTGCCAGCTCACCAAGTCAGAACACTGAAGCTTTCTTT.

The chain is built from TRBV5-1 and TRBJ2-2, with no clear D. Germline lookup yields CDR1 SGHRS and CDR2 YFSETQ. Trimming cost V 6 bases and J 7 bases, with 19 bases left between them. This CDR3 comprises 15 residues. The chain's CDR3 is CASTNKDVYIGELFF. DNA for the CDR3: TGCGCCAGCACCAATAAGGACGTTTATATCGGGGAGCTGTTTTTT.

The V and J genes are TRBV30 and TRBJ1-2; possible D gene TRBD1, 5 bases. The V end lost 4 bases, the J end lost 4 bases, and 10 bases lay between the germline ends. This CDR3 region has 12 residues. Germline V gene data show CDR1 as GTSNPN and CDR2 as SVGIG (reference sequence). The CDR3 loop reads CAWIWGIYGYTF. The CDR3 DNA reads TGTGCCTGGATATGGGGGATCTATGGCTACACCTTC.

The V and J genes are TRBV18 and TRBJ2-2, with a weak D call TRBD1 (5 bases). Germline V gives CDR1 KGHSH, CDR2 LQKENI. CDR3 size: 13 residues. Trimming pared 1 base from V and 6 bases from J, leaving 6 bases between. CDR3 nucleotides: TGTGCCAGCTCACCACAAGGGGCCGGGGAGCTGTTTTTT. This sequence encodes CASSPQGAGELFF.

The rearrangement links TRBV5-1 to TRBJ1-1; D might be TRBD1 (5 bases). Germline V gene data show CDR1 as SGHRS and CDR2 as YFSETQ. V was shortened by 0 bases and J by 4 bases, with 13 bases between the two germline ends. The CDR3 sequence is 15 residues long. This CDR3 reads CASSLAGGRGTEAFF. CDR3 sequence (DNA): TGCGCCAGCAGCTTGGCGGGGGGAAGAGGCACTGAAGCTTTCTTT.

V gene TRBV15 combines with J gene TRBJ2-2; 8 bases line up with TRBD1. The CDR3 spans 16 residues. CDR1 LNHNV and CDR2 YYDKDF come from the germline V gene (reference sequence). Trimming took 0 bases from V and 5 from J; bases not matched to a gene: 5. The chain's CDR3 is CATSRDRTGRTGELFF. For the CDR3, the DNA is TGTGCCACCAGCAGAGACAGGACAGGGCGGACCGGGGAGCTGTTTTTT.

This clonotype was seen more than once but under ten times. CDR3 nucleotides: TGTGCCACCAGTGATCCGGGGATAGATACGCAGTATTTT. Translating gives CATSDPGIDTQYF. The V and J genes are TRBV24-1 and TRBJ2-3, with D perhaps matching TRBD2 (5 bases). Trimming stripped 3 bases from V and 5 bases from J, with 8 bases between. CDR1 is KGHDR, CDR2 SFDVKD, per germline. CDR3 length equals 13 residues.

The chain links TRBV5-1 to TRBJ2-5; TRBD2 aligns across 13 bases. The CDR3 length is 18 residues. Germline CDR1 SGHRS, CDR2 YFSETQ. With 0 bases clipped from V and 2 bases from J, the junction kept 7 bases outside the gene matches. CDR3 DNA sequence: TGCGCCAGCAGCTTGGGTGTCGGACTAGCGGGGGAGCAAGAGACCCAGTACTTC. Protein: CASSLGVGLAGEQETQYF.

This clonotype was seen only a few times. The CDR3 DNA sequence: TGTGCCAGTAGTATGCGACTAGCGGGGGCCATGCCCCTCTACAATGAGCAGTTCTTC. Amino acid sequence: CASSMRLAGAMPLYNEQFF. The rearrangement links TRBV19 to TRBJ2-1; 12 nucleotides agree with TRBD2. The trim removed 3 bases at V and 3 bases at J, leaving 12 bases unmatched. The CDR3 length is 19 residues. The germline V gene has CDR1 LNHDA and CDR2 SQIVND (reference sequence).

CDR3 in amino acids: CASSLEGVGDTQYF. CDR3 in DNA: TGTGCCAGCAGCTTAGAGGGGGTCGGAGATACGCAGTATTTT. J is TRBJ2-3 and V is TRBV7-9; maybe TRBD1 (6 bases). In germline, CDR1 is SEHNR, CDR2 FQNEAQ (reference sequence). CDR3 length equals 14 residues. Between the trimmed V and J ends, which lost 1 base and 5 bases, there was a span of 10 bases.

This chain links TRBV6-1 with TRBJ1-6; 12 nucleotides align to TRBD1. The V gene's germline CDR1 is MNHNS and CDR2 SASEGT. V trimming: 6 bases; J trimming: 5 bases; junction bases outside the gene matches: 8. This CDR3 region has 17 residues. The CDR3 nucleotides are TGTGCCAGCAGACGCACCGGGACAGGGGGCAATAATTCACCCCTCCACTTT. It is translated as CASRRTGTGGNNSPLHF.

This clonotype showed up just a few times. V is TRBV29-1 and J is TRBJ2-3; no clear D. The CDR3 extends over 18 amino acids. Germline V gene data show CDR1 as SQVTM and CDR2 as ANQGSEA. V dropped 4 bases and J dropped 4 bases, with 27 bases sitting between them. The CDR3 loop reads CSVVLAHVADPVADTQYF. CDR3 DNA sequence: TGCAGCGTTGTCTTAGCCCATGTCGCCGACCCGGTGGCAGATACGCAGTATTTT.

This clonotype was detected only once. The chain uses TRBV30 and TRBJ1-6; no clear D. V lost 3 bases and J 12 bases, leaving 15 bases between the germline ends. Germline V gene data show CDR1 as GTSNPN and CDR2 as SVGIG (reference sequence). The CDR3 is 13 amino acids. The CDR3 DNA reads TGTGCCTGGAGGGCAGGAAGGTTTATACCCCTCCACTTT. Residues: CAWRAGRFIPLHF.

The chain combines TRBV19 with TRBJ2-2; tentatively, D is TRBD1 (5 bases). The CDR3 runs to 15 residues. Between the trimmed V and J ends, which lost 5 bases and 0 bases, there was a span of 10 bases. CDR1 is LNHDA and CDR2 is SQIVND in the germline V gene (reference sequence). The CDR3 here is CASSPGHTNTGELFF. The CDR3 bases are TGTGCCAGTAGTCCCGGACACACGAACACCGGGGAGCTGTTTTTT.

This clonotype was counted a few times. J is TRBJ2-5 and V is TRBV29-1; 10 nucleotides align to TRBD1. V trimming: 4 bases; J trimming: 2 bases; junction bases outside the gene matches: 1. Looked up from germline, CDR1 is SQVTM and CDR2 is ANQGSEA. The CDR3 runs 13 residues. CDR3 sequence: CSVGTGGQETQYF. CDR3 DNA sequence: TGCAGCGTTGGGACAGGGGGGCAAGAGACCCAGTACTTC.

V usage is TRBV6-1 and J usage is TRBJ1-1, with 10 bases aligning to TRBD1. This CDR3 comprises 15 residues. Germline V gene data show CDR1 as MNHNS and CDR2 as SASEGT. The V segment lost 4 bases and the J segment 3 bases; nucleotides outside the gene matches: 5. This chain's CDR3 is CASSVSGTGDTEAFF. The CDR3, as DNA: TGTGCCAGCAGTGTATCCGGGACAGGGGACACTGAAGCTTTCTTT.

This clonotype was seen only a few times. The chain carries TRBV11-3 and TRBJ2-5, with 7 bases that match TRBD2. Unmatched junction bases numbered 8, after V lost 5 bases and J lost 2 bases. CDR1 is SGHNT and CDR2 is YENEEA in the germline V gene. The CDR3 consists of 15 residues. CDR3 amino acids: CASSPRVGGQETQYF. CDR3 DNA: TGTGCCAGCAGCCCCCGGGTGGGGGGGCAAGAGACCCAGTACTTC.

This chain uses TRBV12-3 or TRBV12-4 with TRBJ2-7; the match to TRBD1 covers 7 bases. CDR3 length: 14 residues. V dropped 5 bases and J dropped 6; count of bases not matched to a gene: 10. CDR3 residues: CASSTTGLRSEQYF. For the CDR3, the DNA is TGTGCCAGCAGTACGACAGGGTTAAGGAGCGAGCAGTACTTC.

The chain combines TRBV5-1 with TRBJ2-3, with 12 nucleotides matching TRBD2. The V and J ends lost 2 bases and 1 base, in that order; junction bases with no gene match: 11. Germline values: CDR1 SGHRS, CDR2 YFSETQ. The CDR3 totals 19 residues. Written as DNA, the CDR3 is TGCGCCAGCAGCTTTAGGCCTAGCGGGGGGGCCGAAGGCACAGATACGCAGTATTTT. Translated, it gives CASSFRPSGGAEGTDTQYF.

This clonotype was seen more than once but under ten times. The V and J genes are TRBV20-1 and TRBJ2-1, with 12 bases fitting TRBD2. CDR1 and CDR2 (germline): DFQATT, SNEGSKA (reference sequence). This CDR3 spans 16 amino acids. V gave up 1 base and J gave up 2 bases; unmatched junction bases: 3. CDR3 in amino acids: CSARAPSGGAYNEQFF. The CDR3 DNA reads TGCAGTGCTAGAGCCCCTAGCGGGGGGGCCTACAATGAGCAGTTCTTC.

The rearrangement links TRBV20-1 to TRBJ1-4, with 10 bases aligning to TRBD1. The CDR3 runs to 16 residues. Germline lookup yields CDR1 DFQATT and CDR2 SNEGSKA (reference sequence). The J segment lost 1 base and the V segment lost 3 bases, leaving 5 bases of the junction unmatched. CDR3 sequence: CSASWDRGETNEKLFF. The CDR3 bases are TGCAGTGCTAGTTGGGACAGGGGAGAAACTAATGAAAAACTGTTTTTT.

J is TRBJ2-7 and V is TRBV18, with 8 bases aligning to TRBD1. Trimming at V came to 3 bases and at J to 5 bases, leaving 9 bases not matched to a gene. The germline CDR1 and CDR2 sequences are KGHSH and LQKENI. The CDR3 has 15 amino acids. The CDR3 is CASSPQGQGLNEQYF. CDR3 DNA: TGTGCCAGCTCACCCCAAGGACAGGGTTTGAACGAGCAGTACTTC.